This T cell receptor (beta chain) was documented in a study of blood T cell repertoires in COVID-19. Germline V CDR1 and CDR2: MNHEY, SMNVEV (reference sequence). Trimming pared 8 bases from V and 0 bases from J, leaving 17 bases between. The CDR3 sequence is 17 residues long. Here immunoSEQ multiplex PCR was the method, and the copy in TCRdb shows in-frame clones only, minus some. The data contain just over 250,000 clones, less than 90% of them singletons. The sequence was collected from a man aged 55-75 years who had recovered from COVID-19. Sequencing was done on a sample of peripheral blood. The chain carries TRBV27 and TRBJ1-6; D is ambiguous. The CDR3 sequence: CASGYVPTSSYNSPLHF. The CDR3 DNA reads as TGTGCCAGCGGTTATGTTCCCACGAGCTCCTATAATTCACCCCTCCACTTT.